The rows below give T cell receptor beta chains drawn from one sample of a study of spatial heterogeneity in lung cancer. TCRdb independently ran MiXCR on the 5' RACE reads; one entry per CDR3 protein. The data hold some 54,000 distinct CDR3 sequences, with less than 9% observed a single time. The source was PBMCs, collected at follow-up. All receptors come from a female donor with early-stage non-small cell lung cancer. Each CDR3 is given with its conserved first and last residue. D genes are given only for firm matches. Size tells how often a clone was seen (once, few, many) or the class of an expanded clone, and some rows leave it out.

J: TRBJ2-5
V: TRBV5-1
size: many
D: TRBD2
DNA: TGCGCCAGCAGCTTGGTACTAGCGGGGGGAAATCTCCAAGAGACCCAGTACTTC
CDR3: CASSLVLAGGNLQETQYF

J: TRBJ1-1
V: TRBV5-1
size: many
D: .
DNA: TGCGCCAGCAGCTTGGGCTCGACGAGAACTGAAGCTTTCTTT
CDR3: CASSLGSTRTEAFF

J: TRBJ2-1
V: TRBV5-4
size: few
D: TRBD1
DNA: TGTGCCAGCAGCGGGGACAGGGGGCCGGTTGAGCAGTTCTTC
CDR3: CASSGDRGPVEQFF

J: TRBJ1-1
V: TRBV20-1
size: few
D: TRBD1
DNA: TGCAGTGCGCTGACAGGGGGGAGGACTGAAGCTTTCTTT
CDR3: CSALTGGRTEAFF

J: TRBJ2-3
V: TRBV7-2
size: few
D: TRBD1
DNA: TGTGCCAGCAGCCCGACAGGGCCCCCCACAGATACGCAGTATTTT
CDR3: CASSPTGPPTDTQYF

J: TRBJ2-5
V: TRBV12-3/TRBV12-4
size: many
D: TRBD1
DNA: TGTGCCAGCAGTGCCCCCCCCGGTAGGACAGGGAAAGGAGAGACCCAGTACTTC
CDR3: CASSAPPGRTGKGETQYF

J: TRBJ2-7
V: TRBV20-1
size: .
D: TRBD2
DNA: TGCAGCGCTCCGGGGGAGGGCTTGTACGAGCAGTACTTC
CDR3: CSAPGEGLYEQYF

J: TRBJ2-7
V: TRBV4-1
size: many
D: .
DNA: TGCGCCAGCAGCCAAGTCGTCGGACATGCATCCAACGAGCAGTACTTC
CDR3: CASSQVVGHASNEQYF

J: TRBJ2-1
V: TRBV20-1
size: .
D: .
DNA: TGCAGTGCTAGTCGAACCCGCAGCTCCTACAATGAGCAGTTCTTC
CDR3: CSASRTRSSYNEQFF

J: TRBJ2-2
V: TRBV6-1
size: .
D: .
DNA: TGTGCCAGCAGTGATCAGGGTAGCGGGGAGCTGTTTTTT
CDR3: CASSDQGSGELFF

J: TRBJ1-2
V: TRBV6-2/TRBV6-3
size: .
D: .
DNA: TGTGCCAGCAGTAAATCCGGGAAAGCTCTTGGGTATGGCTACACCTTC
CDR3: CASSKSGKALGYGYTF

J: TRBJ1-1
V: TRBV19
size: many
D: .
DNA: TGTGCCAGTAGTATCTCGACAGCGAACACTGAAGCTTTCTTT
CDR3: CASSISTANTEAFF

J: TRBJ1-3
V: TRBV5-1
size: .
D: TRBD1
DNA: TGCGCCAGCAGCACCGCAGGGGGCTCTGGAAACACCATATATTTT
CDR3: CASSTAGGSGNTIYF

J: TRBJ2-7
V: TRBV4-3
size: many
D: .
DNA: TGCGCCAGCAGCCAAGATTTCTCCTACGAGCAGTACTTC
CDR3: CASSQDFSYEQYF

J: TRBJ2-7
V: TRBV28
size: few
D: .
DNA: TGTGCCAGCAGTAAATCGTGGGGGGAGCAGTACTTC
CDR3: CASSKSWGEQYF

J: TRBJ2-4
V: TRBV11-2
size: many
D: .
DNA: TGTGCCAGCAACAAGCTGGGGGGGGCGAAAGCCAAAAACATTCAGTACTTC
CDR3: CASNKLGGAKAKNIQYF

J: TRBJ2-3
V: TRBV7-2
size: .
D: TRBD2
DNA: TGTGCCAGCAGCTCGCCGGGACTAGCGGGGGGTTCCGATACGCAGTATTTT
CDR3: CASSSPGLAGGSDTQYF

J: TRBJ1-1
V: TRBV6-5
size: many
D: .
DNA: TGTGCCAGCAGACCAACAGGGTACACTGAAGCTTTCTTT
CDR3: CASRPTGYTEAFF

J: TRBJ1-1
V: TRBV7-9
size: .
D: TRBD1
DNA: TGTGCCAGCAGCCGACAGGGGACGGGCACTGAAGCTTTCTTT
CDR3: CASSRQGTGTEAFF

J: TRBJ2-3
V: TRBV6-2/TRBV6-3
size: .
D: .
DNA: TGTGCCAGCAGCTCGACCGAAACCCTCACAGATACGCAGTATTTT
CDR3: CASSSTETLTDTQYF

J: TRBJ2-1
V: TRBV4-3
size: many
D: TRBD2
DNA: TGCGCCAGCAGCCAAGAAAAGCGGGGGGTCCGCAATGAGCAGTTCTTC
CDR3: CASSQEKRGVRNEQFF

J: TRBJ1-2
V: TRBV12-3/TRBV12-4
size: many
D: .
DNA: TGTGCCAGCAGTTTAAACAGGGCTTTCAGTGGCTACACCTTC
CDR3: CASSLNRAFSGYTF

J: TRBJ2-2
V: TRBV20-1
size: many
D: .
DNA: TGCAGTGCTCGGAACCGGGCCTTCGACACCGGGGAGCTGTTTTTT
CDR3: CSARNRAFDTGELFF

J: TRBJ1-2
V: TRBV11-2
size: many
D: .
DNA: TGTGCCAGCAGGCCAGTGGGGGGCCATGGCTACACCTTC
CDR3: CASRPVGGHGYTF

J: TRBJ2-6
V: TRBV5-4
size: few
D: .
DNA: TGTGCCAGCAGCCGGGATAGGTTCAGGGCCAACGTCCTGACTTTC
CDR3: CASSRDRFRANVLTF

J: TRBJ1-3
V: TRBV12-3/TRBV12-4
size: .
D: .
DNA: TGTGCCAGCAGTTTGAGGGCAGGGGCTGGAAACACCATATATTTT
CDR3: CASSLRAGAGNTIYF

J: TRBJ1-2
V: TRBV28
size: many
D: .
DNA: TGTGCCAGCAGTTTCGGACAGTTCTATGGCTACACCTTC
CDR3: CASSFGQFYGYTF

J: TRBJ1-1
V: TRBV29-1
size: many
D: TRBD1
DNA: TGCAGCGTTGACAGGGGGAAAAACACTGAAGCTTTCTTT
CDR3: CSVDRGKNTEAFF

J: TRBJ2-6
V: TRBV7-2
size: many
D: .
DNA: TGTGCCAGCAGCCTCACGAGAGACTCTGGGGCCAACGTCCTGACTTTC
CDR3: CASSLTRDSGANVLTF

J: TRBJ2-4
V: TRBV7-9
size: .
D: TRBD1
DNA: TGTGCCAGCAGCTTAATAGGGGGCTTCGACATTCAGTACTTC
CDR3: CASSLIGGFDIQYF

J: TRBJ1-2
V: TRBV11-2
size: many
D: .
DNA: TGTGCCAGCAGCTTAGCATCTAGGGAGGGCGGCGGCTACACCTTC
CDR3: CASSLASREGGGYTF

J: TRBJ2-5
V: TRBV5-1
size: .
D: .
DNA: TGCGCCCCTAGGGGCAGCCAGAATCAAGAGACCCAGTACTTC
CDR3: CAPRGSQNQETQYF

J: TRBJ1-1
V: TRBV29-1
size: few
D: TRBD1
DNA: TGCAGCGTTAGGGGGACAGGGATCACTGAAGCTTTCTTT
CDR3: CSVRGTGITEAFF

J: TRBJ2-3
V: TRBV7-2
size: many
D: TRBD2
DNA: TGTGCCAGCAGCATCACTAGCGGCCCCGCTACGCAGTATTTT
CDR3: CASSITSGPATQYF

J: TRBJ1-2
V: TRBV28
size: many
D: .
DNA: TGTGCCACGGAAGGGACGCTCTCCCTAAACTATGGCTACACCTTC
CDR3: CATEGTLSLNYGYTF

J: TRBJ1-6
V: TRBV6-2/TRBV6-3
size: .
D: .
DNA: TGTGCCAGCAGTCTATGGAGTGATTCACCCCTCCACTTT
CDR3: CASSLWSDSPLHF

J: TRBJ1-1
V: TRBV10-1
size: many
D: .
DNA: TGCGCCAGCAGCCCTCTTCCATCCTCGGGAGCTTTCTTT
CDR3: CASSPLPSSGAFF

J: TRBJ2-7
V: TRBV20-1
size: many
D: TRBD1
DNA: TGCAGTGCTAGAGACCATGGACGGACAGGGAACGAGCAGTACTTC
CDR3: CSARDHGRTGNEQYF

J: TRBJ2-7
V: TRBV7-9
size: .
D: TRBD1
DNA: TGTGCCAGCAGCTCCTTATCCCTCGCGCCTTGGGACAGCCCCTACGAGCAGTACTTC
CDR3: CASSSLSLAPWDSPYEQYF

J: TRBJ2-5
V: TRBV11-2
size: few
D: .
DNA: TGTGCCAGCACTGTGAAGGGGGGGCCGGAAGAGACCCAGTACTTC
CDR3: CASTVKGGPEETQYF